These 10 T cell receptor beta chains came from one sample sequenced in a study of cytomegalovirus exposure and HLA in healthy donors. Amplification used 60 Vbeta primers and 13 Jbeta primers. Profiled with immunoSEQ multiplex PCR; TCRdb holds only in-frame clones, not every one. The table includes some 160,000 clones, around 84% detected once. Sample: PBMCs. These receptors were taken from a man aged 18 to 30 in good health and CMV-seronegative.

The J gene is TRBJ1-1, the V gene TRBV2; the match to TRBD1 covers 7 bases. Germline V gene sequence: CDR1 SNHLY, CDR2 FYNNEI. V was pared by 6 bases and J by 1 base, with 5 bases of the junction left unmatched. The CDR3 is 14 residues long. The CDR3 region is CASRRGQSNTEAFF. The CDR3, as DNA: TGTGCCAGCAGGCGGGGACAGTCGAACACTGAAGCTTTCTTT.

This chain connects TRBV19 to TRBJ1-5, with TRBD1 matching over 9 bases. The CDR3 totals 14 residues. V lost 9 bases and J lost 5; bases outside the gene matches: 8. In germline, CDR1 is LNHDA, CDR2 SQIVND (reference sequence). In nucleotides, the CDR3 is TGTGCCAGCCCAAAGCGGACAGGGGATCAGCCCCAGCATTTT. This gives the protein CASPKRTGDQPQHF.

This clone is a singleton in its sample. Other DNA sequences in this sample translate to the same CDR3. The rearrangement uses TRBV7-3 and TRBJ2-1; 10 positions agree with TRBD2. Germline V gene sequence: CDR1 SGHTA, CDR2 FQGTGA. The V gene end was trimmed by 4 bases and the J gene end by 2 bases; junction bases not matched to a gene: 2. CDR3 size: 15 residues. The CDR3 region is CASSSGLAAYNEQFF. CDR3 DNA: TGTGCCAGCAGCTCAGGACTAGCGGCCTACAATGAGCAGTTCTTC. Full variable domain (missing parts from reference TRBV7-3 and TRBJ2-1): GAGVSQTPSNKVTEKGKYVELRCDPISGHTALYWYRQSLGQGPEFLIYFQGTGAADDSGLPNDRFFAVRPEGSVSTLKIQRTERGDSAVYLCASSSGLAAYNEQFFGPGTRLTVL.

This clone was picked up one time. The V call is TRBV6-1, the J call TRBJ1-2; D possibly corresponds to TRBD1 (5 bases). Germline CDR1 and CDR2: MNHNS and SASEGT. V gave up 2 bases and J gave up 8 bases, with 12 bases separating them. This CDR3 has 13 amino acids. CDR3 in amino acids: CASSETTETGYTF. In DNA, the CDR3 is TGTGCCAGCAGTGAAACGACAGAAACGGGCTACACCTTC.

The rearrangement joins TRBV4-2 to TRBJ2-1; 8 bases map to TRBD2. The V gene's germline CDR1 is LGHNA and CDR2 YNFKEQ. This CDR3 region has 16 residues. Trimming removed 2 bases from V and 6 bases from J; junction bases left unmatched: 9. The CDR3 bases are TGTGCCAGCAGCCAAAGAAAAGCGGGGGAGGGCAATGAGCAGTTCTTC. This gives the protein CASSQRKAGEGNEQFF.

V gene TRBV6-6 combines with J gene TRBJ1-2; 7 nucleotides match TRBD1. This CDR3 has 12 amino acids. Germline V gene data show CDR1 as MNHNY and CDR2 as SVGAGI (reference sequence). The J segment lost 6 bases and the V segment lost 8 bases, leaving 6 bases of the junction unmatched. CDR3 nucleotides: TGTGCCAGCCGCGAGGGGGCAAATGGCTACACCTTC. It encodes CASREGANGYTF.

This chain uses TRBV27 with TRBJ2-1; 10 nucleotides align to TRBD1. With V trimmed by 5 bases and J by 5 bases, 6 bases remained unmatched. This CDR3 spans 15 amino acids. CDR1 is MNHEY and CDR2 is SMNVEV in the germline V gene (reference sequence). The CDR3: CASSLTGGAHNEQFF. In DNA, the CDR3 is TGTGCCAGCAGTCTGACAGGGGGCGCGCACAATGAGCAGTTCTTC.

The gene calls are TRBV7-9 and TRBJ2-7; the match to TRBD2 covers 8 bases. V trimming: 5 bases; J trimming: 3 bases; junction bases outside the gene matches: 6. This CDR3 comprises 14 residues. Germline V gives CDR1 SEHNR, CDR2 FQNEAQ (reference sequence). In nucleotides, the CDR3 is TGTGCCAGCAGCCAAAGCGGGAGTCTCTACGAGCAGTACTTC. This translates into CASSQSGSLYEQYF.

This clone was detected once. J is TRBJ1-3 and V is TRBV19; possible D gene TRBD1, 6 bases. The CDR3 is 15 amino acids. V lost 5 bases and J 4 bases, leaving 15 bases between the germline ends. Germline CDR1 and CDR2: LNHDA and SQIVND (reference sequence). CDR3 amino acids: CASSSSGVKGNTIYF. CDR3 in DNA: TGTGCCAGTAGTTCATCAGGGGTGAAAGGAAACACCATATATTTT.

The chain combines TRBV28 with TRBJ1-2; 7 positions match TRBD1. This CDR3 has 14 residues. J gave up 4 bases and V 4 bases, and 6 bases lay outside the gene matches. Germline lookup yields CDR1 MDHEN and CDR2 SYDVKM. CDR3 loop: CASSSQGRRYGYTF. The CDR3 DNA is TGTGCCAGCAGTTCACAGGGGCGACGCTATGGCTACACCTTC.